This TCR beta chain was found in a study of T cells in Graves' hyperthyroidism and ophthalmopathy. Findings and caveats of the study: Most thyroid-expanded clonotypes above 0.001 were also found in blood.

V shed 6 bases and J 5 bases; nucleotides not matched to a gene: 5. CDR3 length: 15 amino acids. Germline CDR1 and CDR2: MNHEY and SVGEGT. There were TCR beta CDR3 regions amplified from RNA transcripts. First-round RT-PCR targeting the TCR CDR3 was performed with the HTBI primer set. TCRdb called the multiplex PCR reads again in MiXCR, with one record for every CDR3 protein. The sample consists of 550,000 to 850,000 distinct CDR3 sequences, roughly a sixth of them appearing once. Every diagnosis used clinical symptoms, serum thyroxine and TRAb, thyroid ultrasound and orbital computed tomography. Initially, at the first diagnosis of hyperthyroidism and before any ophthalmopathy symptoms, blood was sampled. This clonotype was seen more than once but under ten times. The target antigen is unknown.

The source material was blood. This receptor was identified in a woman between 50 and 59 years old with Graves' hyperthyroidism that later progressed to Graves' ophthalmopathy. This rearrangement joins TRBV6-2 or TRBV6-3 to TRBJ2-4; 12 bases align to TRBD1. Here the CDR3 reads CASSGGQGAENIQYF. The CDR3, as DNA: TGTGCCAGCAGCGGGGGACAGGGGGCCGAAAACATTCAGTACTTC.